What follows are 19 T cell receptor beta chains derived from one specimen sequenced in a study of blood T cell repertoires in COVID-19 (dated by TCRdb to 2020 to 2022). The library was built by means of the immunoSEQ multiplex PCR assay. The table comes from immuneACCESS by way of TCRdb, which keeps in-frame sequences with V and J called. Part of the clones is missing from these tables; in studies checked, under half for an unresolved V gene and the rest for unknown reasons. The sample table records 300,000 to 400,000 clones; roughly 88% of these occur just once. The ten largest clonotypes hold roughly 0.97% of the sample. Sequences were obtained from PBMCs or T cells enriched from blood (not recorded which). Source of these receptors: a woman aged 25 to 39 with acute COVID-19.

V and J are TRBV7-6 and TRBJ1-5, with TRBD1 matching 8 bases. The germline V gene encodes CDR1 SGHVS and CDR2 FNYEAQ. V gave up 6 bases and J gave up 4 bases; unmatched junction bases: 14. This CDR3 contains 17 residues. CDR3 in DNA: TGTGCCAGCAGTCCCGGACAGGGAATTATTGGAAATCAGCCCCAGCATTTT. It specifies CASSPGQGIIGNQPQHF.

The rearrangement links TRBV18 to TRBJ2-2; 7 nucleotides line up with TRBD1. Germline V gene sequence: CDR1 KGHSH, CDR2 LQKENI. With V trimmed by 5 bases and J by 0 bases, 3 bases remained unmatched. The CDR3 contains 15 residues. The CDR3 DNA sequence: TGTGCCAGCTCAGGACAGGTTCCGAACACCGGGGAGCTGTTTTTT. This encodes CASSGQVPNTGELFF.

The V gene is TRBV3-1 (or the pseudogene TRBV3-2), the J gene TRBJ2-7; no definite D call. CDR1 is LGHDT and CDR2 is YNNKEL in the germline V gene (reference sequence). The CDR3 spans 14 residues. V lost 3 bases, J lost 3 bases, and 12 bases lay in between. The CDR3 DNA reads TGTGCCAGCAGCCACCTACCAACCCACTACGAGCAGTACTTC. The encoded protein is CASSHLPTHYEQYF.

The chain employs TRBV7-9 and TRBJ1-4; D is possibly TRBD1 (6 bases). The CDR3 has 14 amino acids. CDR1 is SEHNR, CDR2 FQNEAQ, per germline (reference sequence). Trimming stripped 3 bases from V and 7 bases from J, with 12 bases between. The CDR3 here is CASSFGTGREKLFF. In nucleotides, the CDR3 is TGTGCCAGCAGCTTTGGAACAGGGCGTGAAAAACTGTTTTTT. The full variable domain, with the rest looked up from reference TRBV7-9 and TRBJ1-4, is DTGVSQNPRHKITKRGQNVTFRCDPISEHNRLYWYRQTLGQGPEFLTYFQNEAQLEKSRLLSDRFSAERPKGSFSTLEIQRTEQGDSAMYLCASSFGTGREKLFFGSGTQLSVL.

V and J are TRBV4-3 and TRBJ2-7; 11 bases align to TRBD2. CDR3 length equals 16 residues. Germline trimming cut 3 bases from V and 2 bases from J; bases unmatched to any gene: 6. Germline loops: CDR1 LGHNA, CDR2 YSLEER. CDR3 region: CASSQVLSGGAYEQYF. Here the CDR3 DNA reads TGCGCCAGCAGCCAGGTCCTTAGCGGGGGGGCCTACGAGCAGTACTTC.

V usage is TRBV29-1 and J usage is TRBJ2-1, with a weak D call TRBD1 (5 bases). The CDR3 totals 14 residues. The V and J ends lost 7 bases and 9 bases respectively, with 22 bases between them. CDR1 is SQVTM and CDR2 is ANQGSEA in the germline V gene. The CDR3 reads CSGRLGVYSLEQFF. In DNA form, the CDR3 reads TGCAGCGGTAGGCTAGGGGTATACTCACTTGAGCAGTTCTTC.

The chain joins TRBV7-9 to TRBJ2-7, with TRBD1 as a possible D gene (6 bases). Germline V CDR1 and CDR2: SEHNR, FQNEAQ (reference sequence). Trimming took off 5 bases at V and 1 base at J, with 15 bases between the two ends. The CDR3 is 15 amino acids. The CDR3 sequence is CASSDPTGISYEQYF. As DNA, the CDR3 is TGTGCCAGCAGCGACCCCACAGGGATTTCCTACGAGCAGTACTTC.

The CDR3 region has the DNA TGTGCCAGCAGTTCCCCAGGGTACGGCTACACCTTC. As protein: CASSSPGYGYTF. The V gene is TRBV12-3 or TRBV12-4, the J gene TRBJ1-2; tentative D call: TRBD1 (5 bases). The length of the CDR3 is 12 residues. The V gene lost 4 bases and the J gene lost 8 bases, with 11 bases spanning the gap.

Written as DNA, the CDR3 is TGTGCCAGCAGCGTAGTAGCGGGGGGGCCGATCGGGGAGCTGTTTTTT. Translation: CASSVVAGGPIGELFF. The chain carries TRBV9 and TRBJ2-2; 11 bases map to TRBD2. This CDR3 spans 16 amino acids. Germline lookup yields CDR1 SGDLS and CDR2 YYNGEE. J was trimmed by 7 bases and V by 0 bases; bases with no gene match: 5.

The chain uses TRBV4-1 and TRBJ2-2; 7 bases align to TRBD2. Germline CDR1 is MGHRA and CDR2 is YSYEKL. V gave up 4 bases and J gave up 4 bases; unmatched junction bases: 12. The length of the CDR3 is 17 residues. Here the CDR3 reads CASSRTVRGGATGELFF. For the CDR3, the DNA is TGCGCCAGCAGCCGGACTGTCCGCGGGGGAGCCACCGGGGAGCTGTTTTTT.

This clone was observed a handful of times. This CDR3 reads CASSLYPIKLGSDEQYF. The CDR3 coding sequence is TGTGCCAGCAGTCTCTACCCGATCAAGCTAGGATCCGACGAGCAGTACTTC. V is TRBV6-6 and J is TRBJ2-7; no firm D call. CDR1 MNHNY and CDR2 SVGAGI come from the germline V gene (reference sequence). The V gene lost 5 bases and the J gene lost 5 bases, with 25 bases spanning the gap. There are 17 residues in the CDR3.

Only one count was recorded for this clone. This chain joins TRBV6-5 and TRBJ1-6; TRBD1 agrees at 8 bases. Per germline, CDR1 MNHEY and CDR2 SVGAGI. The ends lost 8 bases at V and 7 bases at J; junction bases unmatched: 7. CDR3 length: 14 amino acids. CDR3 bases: TGTGCCAGCGGCGACAGGGGTCACAATTCACCCCTCCACTTT. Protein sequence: CASGDRGHNSPLHF.

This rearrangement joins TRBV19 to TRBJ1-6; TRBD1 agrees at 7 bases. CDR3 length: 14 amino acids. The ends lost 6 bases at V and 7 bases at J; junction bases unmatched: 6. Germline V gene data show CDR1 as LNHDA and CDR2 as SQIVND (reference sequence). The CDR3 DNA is TGTGCCAGTAGCGAGACAGGGCAGAATTCACCCCTCCACTTT. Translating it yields CASSETGQNSPLHF.

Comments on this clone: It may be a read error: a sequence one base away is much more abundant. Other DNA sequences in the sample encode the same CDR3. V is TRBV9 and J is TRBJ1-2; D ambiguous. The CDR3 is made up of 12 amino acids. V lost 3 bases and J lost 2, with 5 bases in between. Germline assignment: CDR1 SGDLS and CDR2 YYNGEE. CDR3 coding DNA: TGTGCCAGCAGCGCGGGGAACTATGGCTACACCTTC. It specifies CASSAGNYGYTF.

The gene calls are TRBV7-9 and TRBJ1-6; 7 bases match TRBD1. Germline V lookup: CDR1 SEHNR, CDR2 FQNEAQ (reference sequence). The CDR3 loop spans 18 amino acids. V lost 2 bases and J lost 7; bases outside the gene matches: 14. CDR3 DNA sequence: TGTGCCAGCAGCTTACACAAAACCAGGGGGGCTAGCAATTCACCCCTCCACTTT. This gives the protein CASSLHKTRGASNSPLHF.

In DNA, the CDR3 is TGTGCCAGCAGTTACTCGCGACACAGAAGCGGGGAGCTGTTTTTT. Translating gives CASSYSRHRSGELFF. The V call is TRBV6-5, the J call TRBJ2-2; D gene unclear. The CDR3 is 15 residues long. V was cut by 0 bases and J by 7 bases, with 12 bases left in between. Germline assignment: CDR1 MNHEY and CDR2 SVGAGI.

CDR3 loop: CASTDRAVSGNTIYF. The DNA for the CDR3 is TGTGCCAGTACGGACAGGGCCGTCTCTGGAAACACCATATATTTT. V usage is TRBV19 and J usage is TRBJ1-3; 8 bases are shared with TRBD1. J gave up 0 bases and V 7 bases, and 5 bases lay outside the gene matches. In germline, CDR1 is LNHDA, CDR2 SQIVND (reference sequence). This CDR3 comprises 15 residues.

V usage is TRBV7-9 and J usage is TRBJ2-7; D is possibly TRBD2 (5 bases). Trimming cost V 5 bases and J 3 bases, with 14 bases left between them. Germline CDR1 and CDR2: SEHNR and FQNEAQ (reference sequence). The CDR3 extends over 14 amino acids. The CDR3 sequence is CASSVTGIDYEQYF. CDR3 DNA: TGTGCCAGCAGCGTCACCGGGATTGACTACGAGCAGTACTTC. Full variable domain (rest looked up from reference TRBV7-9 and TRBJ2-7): DTGVSQNPRHKITKRGQNVTFRCDPISEHNRLYWYRQTLGQGPEFLTYFQNEAQLEKSRLLSDRFSAERPKGSFSTLEIQRTEQGDSAMYLCASSVTGIDYEQYFGPGTRLTVT.

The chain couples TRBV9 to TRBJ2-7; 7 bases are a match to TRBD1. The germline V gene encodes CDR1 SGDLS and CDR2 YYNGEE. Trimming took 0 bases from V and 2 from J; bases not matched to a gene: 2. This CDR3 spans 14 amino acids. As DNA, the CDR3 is TGTGCCAGCAGCGTAGGGGACAGTGCCTACGAGCAGTACTTC. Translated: CASSVGDSAYEQYF.